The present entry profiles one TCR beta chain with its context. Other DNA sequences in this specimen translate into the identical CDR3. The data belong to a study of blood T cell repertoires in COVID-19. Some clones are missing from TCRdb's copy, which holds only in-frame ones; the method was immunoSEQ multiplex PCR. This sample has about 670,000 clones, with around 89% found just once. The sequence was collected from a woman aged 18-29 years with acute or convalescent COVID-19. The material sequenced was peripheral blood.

DNA of the CDR3: TGTGCCAGTAGTATAGATCGGGGAGTACAGCCCCAGCATTTT. Protein product: CASSIDRGVQPQHF. This sequence joins TRBV19 and TRBJ1-5; no clear D. The CDR3 contains 14 residues. Germline loops: CDR1 LNHDA, CDR2 SQIVND (reference sequence). Trimming pared 0 bases from V and 7 bases from J, leaving 10 bases between. The full variable domain, with the rest looked up from reference TRBV19 and TRBJ1-5, is DGGITQSPKYLFRKEGQNVTLSCEQNLNHDAMYWYRQDPGQGLRLIYYSQIVNDFQKGDIAEGYSVSREKKESFPLTVTSAQKNPTAFYLCASSIDRGVQPQHFGDGTRLSIL.